This TCR beta chain was observed in a study of cytomegalovirus exposure and HLA in healthy donors. Across the study: Early on, a data release was issued that held approximately 78 million unique TCRs from HLA-typed donors.

V was pared by 3 bases and J by 2 bases, with 12 bases between. CDR3 length: 15 residues. Per germline, CDR1 KGHSH and CDR2 LQKENI. Whole-study results and caveats: The study labeled 170 or so TCR beta chains cytomegalovirus-associated. TCR beta V- and J-gene trimming, according to a later analysis, was linked to a missense DCLRE1C variant.

PCR primers comprised 60 Vbeta and 13 Jbeta primers. In the original workflow: As a later analysis found, there were 70 million to 90 million unique TCR beta chains, of which some 10 million were shared. Only in-frame clones appear in the TCRdb table, and some are missing; sequencing was by immunoSEQ multiplex PCR. The DNA gave D and trimming, while V, J and clone size come from that table. The table lists roughly 200,000 clones, more than 65% of them singletons. With regard to this clone: Its antigen is undetermined.

The clonotype originates from a man in his fifties or sixties in good health and CMV-seronegative. The V and J genes are TRBV18 and TRBJ2-3; the D gene is possibly TRBD1 (6 bases). Material: PBMCs. The CDR3 sequence is CASSPLTGNTDTQYF. The CDR3 nucleotides are TGTGCCAGCTCACCTCTTACAGGGAACACAGATACGCAGTATTTT.